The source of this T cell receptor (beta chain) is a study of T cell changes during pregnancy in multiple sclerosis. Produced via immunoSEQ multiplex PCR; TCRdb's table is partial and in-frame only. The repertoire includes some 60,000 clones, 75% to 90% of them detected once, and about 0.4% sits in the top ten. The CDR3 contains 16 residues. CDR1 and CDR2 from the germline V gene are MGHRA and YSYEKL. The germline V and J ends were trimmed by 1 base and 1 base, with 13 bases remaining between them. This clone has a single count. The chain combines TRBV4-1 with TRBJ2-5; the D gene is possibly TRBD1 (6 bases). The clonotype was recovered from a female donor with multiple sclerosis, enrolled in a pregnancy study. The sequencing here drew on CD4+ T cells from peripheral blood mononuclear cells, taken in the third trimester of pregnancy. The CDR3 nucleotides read TGCGCCAGCAGCCAAGGGACAGTCAGCGGCCAAGAGACCCAGTACTTC. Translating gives CASSQGTVSGQETQYF.